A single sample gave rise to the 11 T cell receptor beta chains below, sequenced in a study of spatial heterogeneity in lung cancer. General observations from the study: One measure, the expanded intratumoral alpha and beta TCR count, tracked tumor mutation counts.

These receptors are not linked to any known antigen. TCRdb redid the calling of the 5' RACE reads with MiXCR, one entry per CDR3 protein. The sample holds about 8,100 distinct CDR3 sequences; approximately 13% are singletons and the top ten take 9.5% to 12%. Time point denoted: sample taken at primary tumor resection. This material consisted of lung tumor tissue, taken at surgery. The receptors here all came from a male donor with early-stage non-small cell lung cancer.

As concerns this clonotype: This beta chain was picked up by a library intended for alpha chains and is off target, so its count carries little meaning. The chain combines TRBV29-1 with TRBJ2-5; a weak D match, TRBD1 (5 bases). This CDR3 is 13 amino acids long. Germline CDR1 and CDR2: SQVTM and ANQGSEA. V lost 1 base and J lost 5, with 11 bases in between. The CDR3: CSVEVTGPETQYF. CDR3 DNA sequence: TGCAGCGTTGAAGTCACAGGACCGGAGACCCAGTACTTC.

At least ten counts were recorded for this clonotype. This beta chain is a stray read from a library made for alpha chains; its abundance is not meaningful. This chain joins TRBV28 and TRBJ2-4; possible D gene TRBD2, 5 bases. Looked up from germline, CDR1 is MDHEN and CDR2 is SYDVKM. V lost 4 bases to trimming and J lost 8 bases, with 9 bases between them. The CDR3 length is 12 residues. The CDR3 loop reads CASSSASYIQYF. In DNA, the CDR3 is TGTGCCAGCAGTTCTGCTAGCTACATTCAGTACTTC.

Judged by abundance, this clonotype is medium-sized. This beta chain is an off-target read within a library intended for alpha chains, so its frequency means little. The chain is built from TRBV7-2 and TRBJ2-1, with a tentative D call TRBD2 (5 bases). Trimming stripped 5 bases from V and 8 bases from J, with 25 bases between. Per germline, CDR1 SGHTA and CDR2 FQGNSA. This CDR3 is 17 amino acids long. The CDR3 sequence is CASSPGNDRRTWHEQFF. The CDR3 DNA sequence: TGTGCCAGCAGCCCCGGGAATGATAGGAGGACCTGGCATGAGCAGTTCTTC.

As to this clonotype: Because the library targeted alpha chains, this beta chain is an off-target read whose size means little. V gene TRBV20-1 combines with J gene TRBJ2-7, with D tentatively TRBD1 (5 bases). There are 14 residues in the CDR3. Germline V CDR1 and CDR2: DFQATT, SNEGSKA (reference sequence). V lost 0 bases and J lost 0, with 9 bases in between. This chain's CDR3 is CSARDSRASYEQYF. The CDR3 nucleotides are TGCAGTGCTAGAGATAGCAGGGCCTCCTACGAGCAGTACTTC.

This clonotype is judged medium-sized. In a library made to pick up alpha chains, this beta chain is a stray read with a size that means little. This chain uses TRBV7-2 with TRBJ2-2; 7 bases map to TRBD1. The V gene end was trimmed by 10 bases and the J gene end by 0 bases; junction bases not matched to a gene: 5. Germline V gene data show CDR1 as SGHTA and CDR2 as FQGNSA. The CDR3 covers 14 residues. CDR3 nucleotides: TGTGCCACCGGAACAGGGGCGAACACCGGGGAGCTGTTTTTT. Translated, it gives CATGTGANTGELFF.

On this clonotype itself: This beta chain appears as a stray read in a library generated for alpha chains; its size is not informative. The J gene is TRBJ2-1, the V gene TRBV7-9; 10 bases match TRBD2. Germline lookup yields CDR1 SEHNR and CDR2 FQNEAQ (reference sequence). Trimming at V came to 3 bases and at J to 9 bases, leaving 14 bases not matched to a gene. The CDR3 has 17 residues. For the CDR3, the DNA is TGTGCCAGCAGCTTCTTCCTAGCGGGGGCCCTGAGTACTGAGCAGTTCTTC. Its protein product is CASSFFLAGALSTEQFF.

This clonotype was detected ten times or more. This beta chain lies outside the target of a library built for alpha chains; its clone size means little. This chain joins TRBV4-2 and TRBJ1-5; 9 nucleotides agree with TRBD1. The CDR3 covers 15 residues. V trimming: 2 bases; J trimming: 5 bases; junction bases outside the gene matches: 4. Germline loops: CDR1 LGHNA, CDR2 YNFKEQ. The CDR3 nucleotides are TGTGCCAGCAGCCAACGACAGGGGGATGATCAGCCCCAGCATTTT. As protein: CASSQRQGDDQPQHF.

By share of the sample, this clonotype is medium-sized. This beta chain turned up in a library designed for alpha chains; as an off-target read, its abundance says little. The CDR3 reads CASSQGLAGSTLTYEQYF. The DNA of the CDR3 is TGTGCCAGCAGCCAGGGACTAGCGGGATCCACCCTCACCTACGAGCAGTACTTC. The V and J genes are TRBV7-9 and TRBJ2-7; 13 bases align to TRBD2. The CDR3 contains 18 residues. The V gene end was trimmed by 5 bases and the J gene end by 2 bases; junction bases not matched to a gene: 12. Germline V gene lookup returns CDR1 SEHNR and CDR2 FQNEAQ (reference sequence).

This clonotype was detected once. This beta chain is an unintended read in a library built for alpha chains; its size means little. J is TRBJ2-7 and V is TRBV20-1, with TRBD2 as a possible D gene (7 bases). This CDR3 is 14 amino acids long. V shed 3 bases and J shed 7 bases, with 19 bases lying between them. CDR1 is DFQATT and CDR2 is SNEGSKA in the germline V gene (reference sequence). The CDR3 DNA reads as TGCAGTGCTAGGACCTGGGGGGGCGATATGGAGCAGTACTTC. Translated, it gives CSARTWGGDMEQYF.

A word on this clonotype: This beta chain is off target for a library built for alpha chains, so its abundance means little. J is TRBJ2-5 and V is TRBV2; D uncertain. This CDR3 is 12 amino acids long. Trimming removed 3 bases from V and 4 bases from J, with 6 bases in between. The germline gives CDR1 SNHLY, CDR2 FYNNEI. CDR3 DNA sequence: TGTGCCAGCAGTGAGGTCGGAGAGACCCAGTACTTC. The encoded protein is CASSEVGETQYF. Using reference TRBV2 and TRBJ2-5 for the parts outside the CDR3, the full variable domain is EPEVTQTPSHQVTQMGQEVILRCVPISNHLYFYWYRQILGQKVEFLVSFYNNEISEKSEIFDDQFSVERPDGSNFTLKIRSTKLEDSAMYFCASSEVGETQYFGPGTRLLVL.

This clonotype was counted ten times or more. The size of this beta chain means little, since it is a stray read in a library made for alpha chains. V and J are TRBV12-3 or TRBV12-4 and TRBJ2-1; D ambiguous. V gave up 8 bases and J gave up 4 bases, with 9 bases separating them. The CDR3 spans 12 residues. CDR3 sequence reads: CASANGYNEQFF. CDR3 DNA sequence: TGTGCCAGCGCAAACGGATACAATGAGCAGTTCTTC.